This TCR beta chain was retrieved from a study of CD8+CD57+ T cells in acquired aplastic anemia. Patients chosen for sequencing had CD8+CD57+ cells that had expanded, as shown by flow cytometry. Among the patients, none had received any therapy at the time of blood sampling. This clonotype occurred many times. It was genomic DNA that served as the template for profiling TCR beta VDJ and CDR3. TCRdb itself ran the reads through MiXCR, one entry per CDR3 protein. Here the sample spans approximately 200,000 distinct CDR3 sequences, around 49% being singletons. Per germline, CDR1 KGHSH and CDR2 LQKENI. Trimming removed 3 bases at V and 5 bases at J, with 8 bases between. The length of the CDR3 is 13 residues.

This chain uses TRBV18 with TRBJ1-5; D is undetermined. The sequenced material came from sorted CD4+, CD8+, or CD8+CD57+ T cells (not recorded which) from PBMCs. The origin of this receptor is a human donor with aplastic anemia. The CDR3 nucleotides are TGTGCCAGCTCACCGGAGTGGGATCAGCCCCAGCATTTT. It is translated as CASSPEWDQPQHF.